This T cell receptor beta chain was documented in a study of blood T cell repertoires in COVID-19. This table comes from immunoSEQ multiplex PCR, and its TCRdb copy is limited to in-frame clones, with some not included. The sample yields tens of thousands of clones, 87% seen once. CDR1 and CDR2 from the germline V gene are SGDLS and YYNGEE. V was pared by 3 bases and J by 2 bases, with 12 bases of the junction left unmatched. The CDR3 consists of 19 residues. The TCR originated in a human donor in a cohort sampled during active COVID-19. V is TRBV9 and J is TRBJ2-5, with TRBD2 matching over 14 bases. The sequencing sample was made of peripheral blood. The CDR3 DNA reads as TGTGCCAGCAGCGCACCGGGACTAGCGGGGGCTCGGGATCAAGAGACCCAGTACTTC. It yields the protein CASSAPGLAGARDQETQYF.